These T cell receptor beta chains were read from a single sample in a study of blood T cells in healthy people across ages. TCRdb processed the 5' RACE reads anew with MiXCR; each CDR3 protein has one entry. The sample has approximately 810,000 distinct CDR3 sequences, around 34% seen once. The sequencing sample was made of blood. The receptor source for this set is a man aged 18 to 30 in good health. The CDR3 runs from the conserved cysteine through the conserved F or W. Each record gives: J gene, clone size, V gene, D gene, CDR3 DNA, CDR3 protein. A D gene is named only where the DNA matches it firmly. Size is stated for part of the rows, as once, few or many counts, or as a class when the clone is expanded.

TRBJ1-5 | few | TRBV6-5 | . | TGTGCCAGCAGGCGGGACGGCAATCAGCCCCAGCATTTT | CASRRDGNQPQHF
TRBJ1-2 | . | TRBV7-9 | . | TGTGCCAGCAGCTACGGGTCGACGGGCTACACCTTC | CASSYGSTGYTF
TRBJ2-1 | few | TRBV7-2 | TRBD2 | TGTGCCAGCAGCGTAGGACTAGACTACAATGAGCAGTTCTTC | CASSVGLDYNEQFF
TRBJ1-5 | many | TRBV20-1 | TRBD1 | TGCAGTGCCGAGGGACAGGGGAATCAGCCCCAGCATTTT | CSAEGQGNQPQHF
TRBJ2-7 | few | TRBV20-1 | . | TGCAGTGCTAGAGATCCTGGCAGTTTGAACGAGCAGTACTTC | CSARDPGSLNEQYF
TRBJ2-3 | few | TRBV7-2 | . | TGTGCCAGCAGCCCGGAGCTACTAACAGATACGCAGTATTTT | CASSPELLTDTQYF
TRBJ1-1 | . | TRBV5-1 | TRBD1 | TGCGCCAGCAGCCCAGGACAGGGGGAAGCTTTCTTT | CASSPGQGEAFF
TRBJ1-4 | few | TRBV5-1 | TRBD1 | TGCGCCAGCAGCTTGGGTGACAGGGCTGATGAAAAACTGTTTTTT | CASSLGDRADEKLFF
TRBJ2-7 | . | TRBV7-9 | TRBD1 | TGTGCCAGCAGCCACCGGGACAGCTCCTACGAGCAGTACTTC | CASSHRDSSYEQYF
TRBJ2-1 | once | TRBV5-1 | TRBD2 | TGCGCCAGCAGCTTGGCCGGAGGGAGCGGGGAGGGAAATTACAATGAGCAGTTCTTC | CASSLAGGSGEGNYNEQFF
TRBJ2-3 | many | TRBV5-6 | . | TGTGCCAGCAGCTTGACTGGCGACAGGATGTGGACAGATACGCAGTATTTT | CASSLTGDRMWTDTQYF
TRBJ2-7 | few | TRBV7-2 | TRBD2 | TGTGCCAGCAGGGGACTAGGGCCCACGCAGTACTTC | CASRGLGPTQYF
TRBJ2-3 | . | TRBV16 | . | TGTGCCAGCAGCCAATCGGGTTCGCTGGATACGCAGTATTTT | CASSQSGSLDTQYF
TRBJ2-1 | many | TRBV21-1 | . | TGTGCCAGCAGCTCACACCGGGACAGGGGGTCTTGTGACAATGAGCAGTTCTTC | CASSSHRDRGSCDNEQFF
TRBJ2-5 | many | TRBV7-3 | . | TGTGCCAGCAGCTTAAAGGGCAGGCAGGAGACCCAGTACTTC | CASSLKGRQETQYF
TRBJ2-5 | . | TRBV7-6 | TRBD2 | TGTGCCAGCAGCTTAGCACCACCTAGCGGCCAAGAGACCCAGTACTTC | CASSLAPPSGQETQYF
TRBJ2-3 | few | TRBV20-1 | . | TGCAGTGTCCAGGGGGGCCTCGGCACAGATACGCAGTATTTT | CSVQGGLGTDTQYF
TRBJ2-7 | . | TRBV9 | . | TGTGCCAGCAGCGTAGGGCTAGCAAACGAGCAGTACTTC | CASSVGLANEQYF
TRBJ2-7 | . | TRBV6-5 | . | TGTGACAGCAGTTTCACTCTGGGCCGGCCCTACGAGCAGTACTTC | CDSSFTLGRPYEQYF
TRBJ2-7 | . | TRBV6-5 | TRBD1 | TGTGCCAGCAGTTCCCCGGGACAGCCAGACAATGAGCAGTACTTC | CASSSPGQPDNEQYF
TRBJ2-5 | . | TRBV2 | . | TGTGCCAGCAAGGAGACAGGAGTCCAAGAGACCCAGTACTTC | CASKETGVQETQYF
TRBJ2-5 | . | TRBV6-1 | . | TGTGCCAGCAATGAGGGGACCCAGTACTTC | CASNEGTQYF
TRBJ2-2 | . | TRBV12-3/TRBV12-4 | . | TGTGCCAGCAGTTTGAGGCAGGCGAACACCGGGGAGCTGTTTTTT | CASSLRQANTGELFF
TRBJ1-2 | . | TRBV12-3/TRBV12-4 | TRBD1 | TGTGCCAGCAGTTTCGGGGCGAACTCGGGACAGGGCTATGGCTACACCTTC | CASSFGANSGQGYGYTF
TRBJ1-2 | . | TRBV7-3 | TRBD1 | TGTGCCAGCAGCTTAACTGGGGGACAGGAGAGCTATGGCTACACCTTC | CASSLTGGQESYGYTF